Shown below are 3 T cell receptor beta chains from a single sample sequenced in a study of Ad26.COV2.S vaccination and SARS-CoV-2 variants. The assay was immunoSEQ multiplex PCR, and TCRdb's table has in-frame clones only and misses some. Of more than 300,000 clones in the sample, more than 70% were seen once. Treatment specified: roughly 20 received Ad26.COV2.S at low or high dose, single or two shots; several received placebo; per-sample allocation not given. Sampling was done on day 63 after the first vaccine or placebo injection. The specimen comprised peripheral blood, sampled in a trial of Ad26.COV2.S vaccine versus placebo. All receptors come from a person between 18 and 65 years old who received the Ad26.COV2.S COVID-19 vaccine or a placebo.

The chain's CDR3 is CASSLAGRSTEAFF. DNA of the CDR3: TGCGCCAGCAGCTTGGCGGGGCGTAGCACTGAAGCTTTCTTT. This sequence joins TRBV5-1 and TRBJ1-1; TRBD1 is a possible D gene (5 bases). V lost 0 bases to trimming and J lost 4 bases, with 10 bases between them. Germline V lookup: CDR1 SGHRS, CDR2 YFSETQ. This CDR3 is built from 14 residues.

The chain links TRBV29-1 to TRBJ2-3, with D possibly TRBD1 on 6 matching bases. V shed 6 bases and J shed 2 bases, with 12 bases lying between them. Germline CDR1 SQVTM, CDR2 ANQGSEA. This CDR3 has 13 amino acids. This chain's CDR3 is CSVSTGPTDTQYF. CDR3 bases: TGCAGCGTCAGCACAGGGCCCACAGATACGCAGTATTTT.

The chain uses TRBV5-4 and TRBJ2-3, with D perhaps matching TRBD1 (6 bases). CDR3 length: 15 amino acids. Per germline, CDR1 SGHNT and CDR2 YYREEE (reference sequence). V was clipped by 2 bases and J by 0 bases, with 10 bases between them. The CDR3 DNA is TGTGCCAGCAGCTTAGACAGGACTAGCACAGATACGCAGTATTTT. It encodes CASSLDRTSTDTQYF.